This T cell receptor (beta chain) is from a study of control samples from healthy donors and cancer patients (dated by TCRdb to the early 2020s). Preparation of the library involved the immunoSEQ multiplex PCR assay. Drawn from immuneACCESS, this table holds only the in-frame rearrangements with V and J called that TCRdb kept. Clones are partly lost; checked studies trace under half to an unresolved V gene and leave the rest unexplained. The sample contains 150,000 to 200,000 clones, almost 90% of them found a single time. The ten largest clones take up 1.3% to 1.5% of the sample. About this clone itself: It lacks a known antigen. The input lacks base qualities; no much larger clone sits a single base away.

The CDR3 has 16 amino acids, counting the end cysteine and phenylalanine. CDR3 DNA is the only sequence kept; it has 48 bases, read in frame from the first base. The germline V gene specifies SGHRS as CDR1 and YFSETQ as CDR2. Trimming costs V 4 bases and J 0 bases, and their ends lie 14 bases apart. The chain links TRBV5-1 with TRBJ2-1, with no D gene named confidently. The sample was blood. This clonotype was obtained from a woman between 50 and 59 years old in good health. The bases read TGCGCCAGCAGCACAGCAGGCTACCACTCCTACAATGAGCAGTTCTTC. Its translation reads: CASSTAGYHSYNEQFF.